The rows below give T cell receptor beta chains drawn from one sample of a study of post-analysis software for immune sequencing data. In TCRdb, the PCR reads were re-called with MiXCR into one record per CDR3 protein. The sample lists roughly 160,000 distinct CDR3 sequences, roughly 34% occurring once. The sample in question was blood, obtained after autologous hematopoietic stem cell transplantation. Source of these receptors: a girl between 5 and 17 years old with multiple sclerosis. Each CDR3 is given with its conserved first and last residue. A D gene is named only where the DNA matches it firmly. Clone size is given for some rows only: seen once, a few or many times, or a class if the clone is expanded.

cdr3_aa cdr3_nt clone_size j_call v_call d_call
CASSPRGENTEAFF TGTGCCAGCAGCCCACGTGGAGAAAACACTGAAGCTTTCTTT few TRBJ1-1 TRBV9 -
CASSSGLAGGLRNNEQFF TGCGCCAGCAGCTCAGGACTAGCGGGAGGATTAAGAAACAATGAGCAGTTCTTC - TRBJ2-1 TRBV5-1 TRBD2
CASSFFRADQNIQYF TGTGCCAGCAGTTTCTTCCGGGCAGACCAAAACATTCAGTACTTC - TRBJ2-4 TRBV28 -
CASSLVRRLAGGPAENEQFF TGTGCCAGCAGCTTAGTAAGGCGACTAGCGGGAGGCCCTGCGGAGAATGAGCAGTTCTTC - TRBJ2-1 TRBV11-3 TRBD2
CASRPTAGVSSYNEQFF TGTGCCAGCAGGCCTACGGCGGGGGTAAGCTCCTACAATGAGCAGTTCTTC many TRBJ2-1 TRBV7-2 TRBD2
CASSLGNRASHEQFF TGTGCCAGCAGCTTAGGGAACAGGGCCTCTCATGAGCAGTTCTTC - TRBJ2-1 TRBV11-2 -
CASSSTGGRETQYF TGTGCCAGCAGCTCCACAGGGGGCAGGGAGACCCAGTACTTC few TRBJ2-5 TRBV7-9 TRBD1
CASSPLAGGNYNEQFF TGTGCCAGCAGCCCGCTAGCGGGAGGGAACTACAATGAGCAGTTCTTC many TRBJ2-1 TRBV7-9 TRBD2
CSAEAADHTDTQYF TGCAGTGCTGAGGCCGCGGATCACACAGATACGCAGTATTTT - TRBJ2-3 TRBV20-1 -
CASSLGLAGETQYF TGTGCCAGCAGCTTAGGACTAGCGGGAGAGACCCAGTACTTC many TRBJ2-5 TRBV7-6 TRBD2
CASSLNWGFHEQYF TGTGCCAGCAGCTTAAATTGGGGTTTCCACGAGCAGTACTTC - TRBJ2-7 TRBV11-3 -
CASISLGANVLTF TGTGCCAGCATTTCTCTAGGGGCCAACGTCCTGACTTTC - TRBJ2-6 TRBV12-3/TRBV12-4 -
CASSYSKRNYGYTF TGTGCCAGCAGTTACTCGAAACGGAACTATGGCTACACCTTC few TRBJ1-2 TRBV6-5 -
CSAQRRGLAAGELFF TGCAGTGCCCAGAGACGGGGACTAGCCGCCGGGGAGCTGTTTTTT - TRBJ2-2 TRBV20-1 TRBD2
CASSSPGQGRHGYTF TGTGCCAGCAGTTCCCCGGGACAGGGGCGGCATGGCTACACCTTC few TRBJ1-2 TRBV28 TRBD1
CASSFGQIYNEQFF TGTGCCAGCAGTTTTGGCCAGATATACAATGAGCAGTTCTTC few TRBJ2-1 TRBV12-3/TRBV12-4 -
CASSLGQGAEGYTF TGTGCCAGCAGCTTGGGGCAGGGGGCAGAGGGCTACACCTTC many TRBJ1-2 TRBV5-6 TRBD1
CSALRRARDHNEQFF TGCAGTGCTCTCAGGAGGGCCCGTGACCACAATGAGCAGTTCTTC few TRBJ2-1 TRBV20-1 -
CSASPSTDTQYF TGCAGCGCTAGTCCCAGCACAGATACGCAGTATTTT few TRBJ2-3 TRBV20-1 -
CASSSNSYYGYTF TGTGCCAGCAGTTCGAACAGCTACTATGGCTACACCTTC few TRBJ1-2 TRBV6-2/TRBV6-3 -
CASRGTSGSETQYF TGTGCCAGCAGGGGGACTAGCGGGAGTGAGACCCAGTACTTC - TRBJ2-5 TRBV28 TRBD2
CASSLGLKFSFYEQYF TGTGCCAGCAGTCTGGGGTTAAAGTTTAGTTTCTACGAGCAGTACTTC - TRBJ2-7 TRBV27 -
CASSSPGYLQETQYF TGTGCCAGCAGCTCTCCGGGATACTTACAAGAGACCCAGTACTTC few TRBJ2-5 TRBV7-8 -
CASSFLPGQGDEKLFF TGTGCCAGCAGTTTCCTACCGGGACAGGGGGACGAAAAACTGTTTTTT few TRBJ1-4 TRBV6-6 TRBD1
CSASRDGTDTQYF TGCAGTGCTAGTAGGGACGGCACAGATACGCAGTATTTT many TRBJ2-3 TRBV20-1 -
CASTPSGTSGDTQYF TGTGCCAGCACCCCTTCAGGGACTAGCGGGGATACGCAGTATTTT few TRBJ2-3 TRBV5-4 TRBD2
CASSSSLTAGRGGYTF TGTGCCAGCAGTTCCTCCTTAACGGCCGGTCGAGGAGGCTACACCTTC once TRBJ1-2 TRBV6-5 -
CASSPGQMNTGELFF TGTGCTAGCAGCCCGGGACAGATGAACACCGGGGAGCTGTTTTTT few TRBJ2-2 TRBV7-7 TRBD1
CATQGYRDYGYTF TGTGCCACTCAGGGGTATAGGGACTATGGCTACACCTTC - TRBJ1-2 TRBV24-1 -
CASSPRTITNYGYTF TGTGCCAGCAGCCCTCGGACCATTACTAACTATGGCTACACCTTC - TRBJ1-2 TRBV7-8 -
CSATRTSGGYEQYF TGCAGTGCCACCCGGACTAGCGGGGGATACGAGCAGTACTTC - TRBJ2-7 TRBV20-1 TRBD2
CASTQPGLGSYEQYF TGTGCCAGCACCCAACCGGGACTAGGATCCTACGAGCAGTACTTC - TRBJ2-7 TRBV28 TRBD2
CSARDGVAGVNIYEQYF TGCAGTGCTAGAGATGGAGTAGCGGGAGTCAATATTTACGAGCAGTACTTC many TRBJ2-7 TRBV20-1 TRBD2
CASTEWGQGRGGYTF TGTGCCAGCACCGAATGGGGACAGGGAAGAGGTGGCTACACCTTC few TRBJ1-2 TRBV2 TRBD1
CATWEGSGLQSYEQYF TGTGCCACCTGGGAGGGCTCGGGACTACAATCCTACGAGCAGTACTTC few TRBJ2-7 TRBV10-3 TRBD2
CASSLLSGITDTQYF TGTGCCAGCAGCTTACTAAGCGGTATCACAGATACGCAGTATTTT - TRBJ2-3 TRBV12-3/TRBV12-4 -
CSARDRSSGPETQYF TGCAGTGCTAGAGATAGGTCTAGCGGGCCAGAGACCCAGTACTTC few TRBJ2-5 TRBV20-1 TRBD2
CASSGDYSYEQYF TGTGCCAGCAGCGGGGACTACAGCTACGAGCAGTACTTC once TRBJ2-7 TRBV6-2/TRBV6-3 TRBD2
CASSVAGQSYEQYF TGTGCCAGCAGTGTCGCGGGACAGTCCTACGAGCAGTACTTC few TRBJ2-7 TRBV28 -
CASSLAGNSPLHF TGCGCCAGCAGCCTCGCAGGGAATTCACCCCTCCACTTT many TRBJ1-6 TRBV4-3 -
CASSYSKAYEQYF TGTGCCAGCAGTTACTCGAAAGCGTACGAGCAGTACTTC - TRBJ2-7 TRBV6-5 -
CASSLHPYEQYF TGTGCCAGCAGTTTACACCCATACGAGCAGTACTTC few TRBJ2-7 TRBV12-3/TRBV12-4 -
CASSLGAGGETQYF TGTGCCAGCAGCCTAGGGGCTGGGGGAGAGACCCAGTACTTC few TRBJ2-5 TRBV9 -
CASSSRVWTGTSYNEQYF TGTGCCAGCAGCTCCCGAGTTTGGACAGGAACTTCCTACAATGAGCAGTACTTC - TRBJ2-7 TRBV7-2 TRBD1
CASSPLGSNTEAFF TGTGCCAGCTCACCATTGGGATCGAACACTGAAGCTTTCTTT - TRBJ1-1 TRBV18 -
CASSPWNSGNTIYF TGTGCCAGCAGCCCGTGGAACTCTGGAAACACCATATATTTT few TRBJ1-3 TRBV9 -
CSAPWGQGVTEAFF TGCAGTGCTCCCTGGGGACAGGGGGTAACTGAAGCTTTCTTT - TRBJ1-1 TRBV20-1 TRBD1
CAWTKLAGGSEQYF TGTGCCTGGACTAAACTAGCGGGAGGAAGTGAGCAGTACTTC - TRBJ2-5 TRBV30 TRBD2
CASSVAQGWTEAFF TGTGCCAGCAGCGTAGCTCAGGGGTGGACTGAAGCTTTCTTT - TRBJ1-1 TRBV9 -
CASSEEAGRSYGYTF TGTGCCAGCTCCGAGGAGGCAGGTCGATCCTATGGCTACACCTTC few TRBJ1-2 TRBV18 -
CASSYSIGLGNQPQHF TGTGCCAGCAGTTACTCAATAGGGCTGGGGAATCAGCCCCAGCATTTT - TRBJ1-5 TRBV6-2/TRBV6-3 -
CSVEAFGQGVGEQYF TGCAGCGTTGAAGCCTTTGGGCAAGGGGTCGGCGAGCAGTACTTC many TRBJ2-7 TRBV29-1 -
CSASFPRTGVYNEQFF TGCAGTGCTAGTTTCCCAAGGACAGGGGTCTACAATGAGCAGTTCTTC - TRBJ2-1 TRBV20-1 TRBD1
CASSKQTGRRLYF TGTGCCAGCAGCAAACAAACGGGGAGGAGGTTGTACTTC - TRBJ2-7 TRBV21-1 -
CSARLGGSLGEQYF TGCAGTGCTAGATTGGGCGGGAGTCTTGGCGAGCAGTACTTC few TRBJ2-7 TRBV20-1 TRBD2